The next 17 T cell receptor beta chains were all read from a single sample in a study of response to subunit inactivated influenza vaccine. TCRdb re-analysed the RT-PCR reads in MiXCR, keeping a single row per CDR3 protein. The sample records roughly 540,000 distinct CDR3 sequences, roughly a quarter being singletons. These data are also associated with another study on T cells expressing NK-cell markers. That report adds: Production of TCR beta cDNA relied on 5'RACE template switching with UMIs.

This specimen was CD4+ T cells sorted from PBMCs, taken about 11 days after vaccination. The receptor set was obtained from a middle-aged man who received an inactivated influenza vaccine.

This clonotype was detected ten times or more. The rearrangement joins TRBV5-3 to TRBJ1-5; 12 bases are shared with TRBD1. TRBV5-3 falls under the ORF class, with uncertain function. This CDR3 is 16 amino acids long. Trimming cost V 4 bases and J 7 bases; bases outside gene matches: 9. CDR3 residues: CARSLWGQGARQPQHF. Here the CDR3 DNA reads TGTGCCAGAAGCCTCTGGGGACAGGGGGCAAGGCAGCCCCAGCATTTT.

This chain joins TRBV4-3 and TRBJ1-1; D is possibly TRBD1 (6 bases). Deletions cut 0 bases from V and 5 bases from J, with 19 bases between. The CDR3 length is 17 residues. In germline, CDR1 is LGHNA, CDR2 YSLEER. CDR3 nucleotide sequence: TGCGCCAGCAGCCAAGATCCCCCTTCGGGGGGCCTAACTGAAGCTTTCTTT. Its protein is CASSQDPPSGGLTEAFF.

This rearrangement joins TRBV12-3 or TRBV12-4 to TRBJ2-6; D could derive from TRBD1 or TRBD2 (6 bases each). The CDR3 spans 15 residues. V shed 3 bases and J shed 4 bases, with 10 bases lying between them. This CDR3 reads CASSFSGAGANVLTF. The CDR3 nucleotides read TGTGCCAGCAGTTTTTCGGGGGCCGGGGCCAACGTCCTGACTTTC.

This clonotype was counted at least ten times. The gene calls are TRBV2 and TRBJ1-1; 7 positions match TRBD1. The CDR3 is 13 residues long. Germline CDR1 and CDR2: SNHLY and FYNNEI. With V trimmed by 6 bases and J by 1 base, 2 bases remained unmatched. CDR3 in amino acids: CASRGDRNTEAFF. CDR3 nucleotide sequence: TGTGCCAGCAGGGGGGACAGGAACACTGAAGCTTTCTTT.

The chain uses TRBV5-5 and TRBJ1-2, with 9 bases fitting TRBD1. The CDR3 is 14 amino acids. The V segment lost 2 bases and the J segment 7 bases; nucleotides outside the gene matches: 6. CDR1 and CDR2 (germline): SGHKS, YYEKEE (reference sequence). Written as DNA, the CDR3 is TGTGCCAGCAGCTTATCGGACAGGGGCGGTGGCTACACCTTC. It specifies CASSLSDRGGGYTF.

This clonotype has a handful of counts. J is TRBJ2-3 and V is TRBV3-1; unclear D gene. The germline V and J ends were trimmed by 4 bases and 4 bases, with 9 bases remaining between them. CDR3 length: 13 residues. Germline V CDR1 and CDR2: LGHDT, YNNKEL (reference sequence). CDR3 sequence (DNA): TGTGCCAGCAGCCGTCATGGCCCAGATACGCAGTATTTT. Protein product: CASSRHGPDTQYF.

The rearrangement joins TRBV7-2 to TRBJ2-1; TRBD1 might be the D (8 bases). The CDR3 is 16 amino acids. The ends were cut back, 0 bases at V and 4 bases at J, with 13 bases in the middle. The germline CDR1 and CDR2 sequences are SGHTA and FQGNSA. The CDR3 protein is CASSLAQRDRYNEQFF. CDR3 bases: TGTGCCAGCAGCTTAGCCCAGCGGGACAGGTACAATGAGCAGTTCTTC.

This clonotype was picked up a small number of times. This chain joins TRBV12-3 or TRBV12-4 and TRBJ1-1, with unresolved D. V was pared by 2 bases and J by 4 bases, with 8 bases between. This CDR3 comprises 13 residues. The CDR3 is CASSLQSGTEAFF. In DNA, the CDR3 is TGTGCCAGCAGTTTACAGTCGGGCACTGAAGCTTTCTTT.

The V and J genes are TRBV30 and TRBJ2-7; D is possibly TRBD1 (5 bases). This CDR3 is built from 12 residues. Germline loops: CDR1 GTSNPN, CDR2 SVGIG (reference sequence). Trimming took off 0 bases at V and 3 bases at J, with 6 bases between the two ends. This chain's CDR3 is CAWSVQGYEQYF. Here the CDR3 DNA reads TGTGCCTGGAGTGTCCAGGGCTACGAGCAGTACTTC.

This clonotype has only a few counts. This rearrangement joins TRBV20-1 to TRBJ2-6; 7 bases agree with TRBD2. After removal of 2 bases from V and 0 bases from J, the junction contained 10 bases not matched to a gene. CDR1 and CDR2 (germline): DFQATT, SNEGSKA (reference sequence). The CDR3 length is 18 residues. The CDR3 sequence is CSARRASGVLSGANVLTF. CDR3 DNA: TGCAGTGCTAGACGTGCTAGCGGTGTACTCTCTGGGGCCAACGTCCTGACTTTC.

This clonotype was seen a handful of times. V gene TRBV25-1 combines with J gene TRBJ2-7; 7 bases are shared with TRBD2. The CDR3 spans 13 residues. Germline V lookup: CDR1 MGHDK, CDR2 SYGVNS. After removal of 5 bases from V and 4 bases from J, the junction contained 5 bases not matched to a gene. CDR3 DNA: TGTGCCAGCAGTACCCGGGGGGAGTACGAGCAGTACTTC. Its protein is CASSTRGEYEQYF.

The chain has TRBV11-2 and TRBJ2-7; 8 bases line up with TRBD2. The germline V gene has CDR1 SGHAT and CDR2 FQNNGV. The ends lost 0 bases at V and 3 bases at J; junction bases unmatched: 4. The length of the CDR3 is 15 residues. CDR3 nucleotide sequence: TGTGCCAGCAGCTTAGAGGGCGGGGGGTACTACGAGCAGTACTTC. Protein sequence: CASSLEGGGYYEQYF.

In this sample, this clonotype turned up a few times. This chain joins TRBV12-3 or TRBV12-4 and TRBJ2-5; D not certain. Trimming removed 4 bases at V and 7 bases at J, with 7 bases between. This CDR3 is built from 11 residues. The CDR3 loop reads CASSWDGTQYF. The DNA for the CDR3 is TGTGCCAGCAGTTGGGATGGGACCCAGTACTTC.

This clonotype was counted a few times. The chain links TRBV9 to TRBJ1-1, with TRBD1 identical over 9 bases. The germline CDR1 and CDR2 sequences are SGDLS and YYNGEE. V shed 3 bases, J shed 10 bases, and the junction held 7 bases outside the gene matches. The CDR3 consists of 13 residues. CDR3 sequence (DNA): TGTGCCAGCAGCGGGGGGACAGGGTGGCGAGCTTTCTTT. Translating gives CASSGGTGWRAFF.

The chain uses TRBV7-2 and TRBJ2-7; D is ambiguous. The length of the CDR3 is 13 residues. The germline V gene has CDR1 SGHTA and CDR2 FQGNSA. V dropped 7 bases and J dropped 1 base, with 11 bases sitting between them. In DNA, the CDR3 is TGTGCCAGCACCCACCAAGGGTCCTACGAGCAGTACTTC. Encoded protein: CASTHQGSYEQYF.

This clonotype was detected only a few times. The V and J genes are TRBV6-1 and TRBJ2-2; tentatively, D is TRBD1 (5 bases). V was pared by 7 bases and J by 0 bases, with 15 bases between. Germline values: CDR1 MNHNS, CDR2 SASEGT. CDR3 length equals 16 residues. CDR3 sequence (DNA): TGTGCCAGCATACTGGACACGGCCACGAACACCGGGGAGCTGTTTTTT. It specifies CASILDTATNTGELFF.

The chain employs TRBV4-1 and TRBJ1-5, with TRBD1 matching over 8 bases. Germline loops: CDR1 MGHRA, CDR2 YSYEKL. J gave up 7 bases and V 1 base, and 6 bases lay outside the gene matches. This CDR3 is 15 amino acids long. Here the CDR3 reads CASSQARDRGQPQHF. CDR3 bases: TGCGCCAGCAGCCAAGCTCGTGACAGGGGCCAGCCCCAGCATTTT.